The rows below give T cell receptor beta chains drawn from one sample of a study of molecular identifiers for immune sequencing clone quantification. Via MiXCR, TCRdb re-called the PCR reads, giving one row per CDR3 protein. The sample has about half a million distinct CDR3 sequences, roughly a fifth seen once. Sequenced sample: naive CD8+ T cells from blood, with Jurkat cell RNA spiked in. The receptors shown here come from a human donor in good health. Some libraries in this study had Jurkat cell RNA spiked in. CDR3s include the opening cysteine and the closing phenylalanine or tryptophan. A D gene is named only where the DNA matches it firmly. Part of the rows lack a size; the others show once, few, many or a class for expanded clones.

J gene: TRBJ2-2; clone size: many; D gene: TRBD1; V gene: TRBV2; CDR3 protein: CASRNDREWAGELFF
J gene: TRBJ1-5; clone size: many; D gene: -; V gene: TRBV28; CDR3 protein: CASSLIRANQPQHF
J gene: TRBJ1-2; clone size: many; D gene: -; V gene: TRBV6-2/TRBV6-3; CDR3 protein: CASSEDEANYGYTF
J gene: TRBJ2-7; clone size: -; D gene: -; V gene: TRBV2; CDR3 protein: CASIEVFQGTYEQYF
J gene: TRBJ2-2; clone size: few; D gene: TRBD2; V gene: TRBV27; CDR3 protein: CASSPTVVGLAGGNTGELFF
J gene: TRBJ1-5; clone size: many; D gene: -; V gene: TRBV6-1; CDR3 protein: CASTHSGFFNQPQHF
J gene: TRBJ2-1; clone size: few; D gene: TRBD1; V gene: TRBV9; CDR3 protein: CASSVDRQGKNNEQFF
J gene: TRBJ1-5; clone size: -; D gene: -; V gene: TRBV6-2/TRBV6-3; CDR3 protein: CACSYSGSNQPQHF
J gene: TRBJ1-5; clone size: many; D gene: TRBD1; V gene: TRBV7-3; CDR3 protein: CASSPNGEGQERYNQPQHF
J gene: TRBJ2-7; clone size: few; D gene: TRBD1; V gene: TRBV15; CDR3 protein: CATSLDRREQYF
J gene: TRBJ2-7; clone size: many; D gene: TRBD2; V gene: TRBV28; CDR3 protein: CASSPGGPLLEQYF
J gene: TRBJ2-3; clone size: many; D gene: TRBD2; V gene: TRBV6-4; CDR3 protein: CASRVFLAGDTQYF
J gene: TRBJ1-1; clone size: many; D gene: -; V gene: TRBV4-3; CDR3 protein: CASSQERFTGRGTEAFF
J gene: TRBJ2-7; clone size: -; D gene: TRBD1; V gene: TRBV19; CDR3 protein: CASSIAPGQGPHEQYF
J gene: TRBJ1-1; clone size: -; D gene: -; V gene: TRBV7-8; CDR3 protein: CASSTEPNTEAFF
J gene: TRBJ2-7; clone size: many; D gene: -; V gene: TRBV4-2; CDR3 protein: CASSQEPGPTYEQYF
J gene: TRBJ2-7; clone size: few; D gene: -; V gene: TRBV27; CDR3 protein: CASSPIMGSYEQYF
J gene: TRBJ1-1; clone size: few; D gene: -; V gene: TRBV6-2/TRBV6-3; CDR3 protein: CASRGRSGGMNTEAFF
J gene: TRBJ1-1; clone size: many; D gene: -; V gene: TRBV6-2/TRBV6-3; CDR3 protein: CASRETGDLEAFF
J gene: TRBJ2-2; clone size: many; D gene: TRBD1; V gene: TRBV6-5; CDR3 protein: CASSYSRGQGGGGELFF
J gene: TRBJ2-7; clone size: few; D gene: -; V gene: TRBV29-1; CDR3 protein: CSVHRDNSYEQYF
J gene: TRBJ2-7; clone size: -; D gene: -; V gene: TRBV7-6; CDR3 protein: CASGYGLTYEQYF
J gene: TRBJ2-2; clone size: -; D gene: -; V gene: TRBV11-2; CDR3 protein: CASSFGGRRGPLNTGELFF
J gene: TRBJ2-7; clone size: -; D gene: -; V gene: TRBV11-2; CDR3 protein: CATARSVYEQYF
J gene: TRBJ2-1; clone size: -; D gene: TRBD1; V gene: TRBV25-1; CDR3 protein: CASSESDRVYDEQFF
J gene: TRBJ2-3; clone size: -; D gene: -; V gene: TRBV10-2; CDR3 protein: CASRRSGLPSTDTQYF
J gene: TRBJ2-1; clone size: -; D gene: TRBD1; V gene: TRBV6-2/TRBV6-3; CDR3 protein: CASSYPGQGARGEQFF
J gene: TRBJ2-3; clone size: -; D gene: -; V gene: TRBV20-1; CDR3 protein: CSARNERATDTQYF
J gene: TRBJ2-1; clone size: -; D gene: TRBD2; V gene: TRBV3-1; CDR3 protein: CASSQGLAGGNNEQFF
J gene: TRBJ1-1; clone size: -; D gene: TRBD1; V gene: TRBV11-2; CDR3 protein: CASSSLQGAIEAFF
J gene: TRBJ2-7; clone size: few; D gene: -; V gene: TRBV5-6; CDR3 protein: CASSLWLAVYEQYF
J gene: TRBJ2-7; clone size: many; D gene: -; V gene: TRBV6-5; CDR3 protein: CASSYGTTYEQYF
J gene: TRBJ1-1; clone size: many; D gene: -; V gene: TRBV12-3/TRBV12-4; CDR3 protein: CASSVGPQDENTEAFF
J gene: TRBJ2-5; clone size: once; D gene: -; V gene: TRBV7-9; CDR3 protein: CASRLARDETQYF
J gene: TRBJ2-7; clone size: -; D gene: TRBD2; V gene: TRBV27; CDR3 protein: CASSLSGGSNEQYF
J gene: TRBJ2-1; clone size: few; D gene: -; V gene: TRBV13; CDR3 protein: CASSARHFNEQFF
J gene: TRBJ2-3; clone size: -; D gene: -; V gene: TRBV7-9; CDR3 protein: CASSPKQRLTDTQYF
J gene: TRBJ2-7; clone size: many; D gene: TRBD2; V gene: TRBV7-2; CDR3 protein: CASSLRTSAPYEQYF
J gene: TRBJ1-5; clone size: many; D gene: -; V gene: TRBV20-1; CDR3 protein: CSASGGLEGNQPQHF
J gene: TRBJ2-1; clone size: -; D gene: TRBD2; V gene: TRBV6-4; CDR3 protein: CASSDSLANYNEQFF
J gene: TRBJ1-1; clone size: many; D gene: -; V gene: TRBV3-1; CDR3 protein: CASSQGSETWEPEAFF
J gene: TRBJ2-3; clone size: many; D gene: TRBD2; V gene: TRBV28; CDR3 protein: CASSPLWSSGVSTDTQYF
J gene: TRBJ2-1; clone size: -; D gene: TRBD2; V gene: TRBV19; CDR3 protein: CASSISGGNEQFF
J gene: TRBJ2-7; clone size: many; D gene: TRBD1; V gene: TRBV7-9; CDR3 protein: CASKTGNEQYF
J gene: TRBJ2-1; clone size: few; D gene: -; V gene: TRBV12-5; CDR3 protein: CASGFSGNEQFF
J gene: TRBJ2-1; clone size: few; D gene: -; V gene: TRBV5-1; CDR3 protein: CASSSKGDEQFF
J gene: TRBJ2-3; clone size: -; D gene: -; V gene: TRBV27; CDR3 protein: CASSLRSGIDTQYF